This TCR beta chain derives from a study of blood T cell repertoires in COVID-19. Study-wide background: The cDNA or gDNA used as material had been derived from T cells, B-cell-depleted T cells, or PBMCs.

Clones were sequenced by immunoSEQ multiplex PCR, and TCRdb holds only the in-frame ones, with some missing. The data show a few hundred thousand clones, 75% to 90% seen once. The V and J ends lost 3 bases and 12 bases, in that order; junction bases with no gene match: 17. Germline loops: CDR1 LNHDA, CDR2 SQIVND (reference sequence). The CDR3 length is 18 residues. The sequence derives from a man younger than 45 who had recovered from COVID-19. The sequencing input was PBMCs or T cells enriched from blood (not recorded which). This chain uses TRBV19 with TRBJ2-2; 12 bases are a match to TRBD1. Here the CDR3 reads CASSMGFRDRGPYRKLFF. The DNA for the CDR3 is TGTGCCAGTAGTATGGGCTTCCGGGACAGGGGGCCCTATCGGAAGCTGTTTTTT.